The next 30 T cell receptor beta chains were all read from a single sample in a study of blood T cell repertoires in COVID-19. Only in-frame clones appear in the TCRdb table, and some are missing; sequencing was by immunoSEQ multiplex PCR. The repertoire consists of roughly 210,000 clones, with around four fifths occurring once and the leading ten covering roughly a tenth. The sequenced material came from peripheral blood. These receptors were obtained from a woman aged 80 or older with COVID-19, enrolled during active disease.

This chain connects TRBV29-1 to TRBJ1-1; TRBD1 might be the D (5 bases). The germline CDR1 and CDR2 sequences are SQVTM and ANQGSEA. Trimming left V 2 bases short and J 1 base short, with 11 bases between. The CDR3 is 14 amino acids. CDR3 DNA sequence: TGCAGCGTTGAATCGGCGCAGGGGAACACTGAAGCTTTCTTT. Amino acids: CSVESAQGNTEAFF.

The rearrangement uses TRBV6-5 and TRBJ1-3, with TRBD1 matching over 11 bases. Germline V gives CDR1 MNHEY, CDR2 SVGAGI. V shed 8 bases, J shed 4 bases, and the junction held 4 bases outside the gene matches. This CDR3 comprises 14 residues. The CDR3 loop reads CASGTGGAGNTIYF. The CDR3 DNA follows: TGTGCCAGCGGGACAGGGGGTGCCGGAAACACCATATATTTT.

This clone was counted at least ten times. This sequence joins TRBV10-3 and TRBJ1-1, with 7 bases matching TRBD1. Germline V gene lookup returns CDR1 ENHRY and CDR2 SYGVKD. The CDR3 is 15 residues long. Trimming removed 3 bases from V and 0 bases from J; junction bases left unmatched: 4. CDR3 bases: TGTGCCATCAGTGAAGAGGGACAGATGAACACTGAAGCTTTCTTT. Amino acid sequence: CAISEEGQMNTEAFF.

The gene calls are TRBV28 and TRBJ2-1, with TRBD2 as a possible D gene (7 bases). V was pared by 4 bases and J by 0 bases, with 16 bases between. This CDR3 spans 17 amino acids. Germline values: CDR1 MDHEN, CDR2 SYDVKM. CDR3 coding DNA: TGTGCCAGCAGTTCCTCGGGGGGCGGAAGCTCCTACAATGAGCAGTTCTTC. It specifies CASSSSGGGSSYNEQFF.

The CDR3 is CASSPTQGNEKLFF. CDR3 nucleotides: TGTGCCAGCTCACCTACACAGGGAAATGAAAAACTGTTTTTT. V usage is TRBV18 and J usage is TRBJ1-4; D possibly corresponds to TRBD1 (6 bases). The CDR3 runs 14 residues. Per the germline V gene, CDR1 is KGHSH and CDR2 is LQKENI. V shed 3 bases and J shed 5 bases, with 10 bases lying between them.

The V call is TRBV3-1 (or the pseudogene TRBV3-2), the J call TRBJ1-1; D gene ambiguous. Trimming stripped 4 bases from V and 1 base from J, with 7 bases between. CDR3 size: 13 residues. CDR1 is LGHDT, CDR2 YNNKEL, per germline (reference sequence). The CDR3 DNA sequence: TGTGCCAGCAGCCTGGGCCAGAACACTGAAGCTTTCTTT. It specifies CASSLGQNTEAFF.

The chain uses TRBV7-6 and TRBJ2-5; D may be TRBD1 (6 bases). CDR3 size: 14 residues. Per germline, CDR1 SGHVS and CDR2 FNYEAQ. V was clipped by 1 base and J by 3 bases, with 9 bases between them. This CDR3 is CASSLVYREETQYF. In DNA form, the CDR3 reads TGTGCCAGCAGCTTAGTATACAGGGAAGAGACCCAGTACTTC.

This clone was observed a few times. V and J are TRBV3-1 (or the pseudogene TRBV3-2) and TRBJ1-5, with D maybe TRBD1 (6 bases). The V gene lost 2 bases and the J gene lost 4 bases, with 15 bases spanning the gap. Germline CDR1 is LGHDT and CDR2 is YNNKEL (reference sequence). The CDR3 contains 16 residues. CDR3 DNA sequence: TGTGCCAGCAGCCAATCGCAGGGGCGTTGGAATCAGCCCCAGCATTTT. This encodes CASSQSQGRWNQPQHF.

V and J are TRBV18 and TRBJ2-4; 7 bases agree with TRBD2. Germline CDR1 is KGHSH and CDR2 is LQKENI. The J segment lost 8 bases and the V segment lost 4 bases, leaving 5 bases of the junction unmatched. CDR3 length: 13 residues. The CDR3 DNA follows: TGTGCCAGCTCACTAATCCGGGGGGACATTCAGTACTTC. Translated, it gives CASSLIRGDIQYF.

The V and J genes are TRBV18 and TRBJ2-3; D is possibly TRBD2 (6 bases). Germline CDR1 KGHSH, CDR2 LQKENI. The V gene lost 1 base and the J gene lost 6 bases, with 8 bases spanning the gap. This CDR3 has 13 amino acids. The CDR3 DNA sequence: TGTGCCAGCTCACCACGGGCGGGGGATACGCAGTATTTT. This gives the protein CASSPRAGDTQYF.

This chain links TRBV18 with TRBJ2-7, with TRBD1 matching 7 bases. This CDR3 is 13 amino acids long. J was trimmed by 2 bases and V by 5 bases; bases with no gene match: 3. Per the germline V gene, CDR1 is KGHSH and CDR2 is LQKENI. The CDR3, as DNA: TGTGCCAGCTCAAGGACAGGCGCCTACGAGCAGTACTTC. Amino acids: CASSRTGAYEQYF. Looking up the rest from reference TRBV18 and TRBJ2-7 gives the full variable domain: NAGVMQNPRHLVRRRGQEARLRCSPMKGHSHVYWYRQLPEEGLKFMVYLQKENIIDESGMPKERFSAEFPKEGPSILRIQQVVRGDSAAYFCASSRTGAYEQYFGPGTRLTVT.

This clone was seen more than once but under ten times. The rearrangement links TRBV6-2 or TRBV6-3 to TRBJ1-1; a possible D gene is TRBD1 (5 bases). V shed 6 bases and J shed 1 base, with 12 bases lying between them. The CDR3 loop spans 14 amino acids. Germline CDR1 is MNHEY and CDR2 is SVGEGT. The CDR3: CASSMARGNTEAFF. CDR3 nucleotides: TGTGCCAGCAGCATGGCTAGGGGGAACACTGAAGCTTTCTTT.

CDR3 in DNA: TGTGCCAGCAGGGGAACGGGCAGGGGGAATGAAAAACTGTTTTTT. Its protein is CASRGTGRGNEKLFF. This chain uses TRBV6-5 with TRBJ1-4; 7 bases are a match to TRBD1. Looked up from germline, CDR1 is MNHEY and CDR2 is SVGAGI. V shed 6 bases and J 5 bases; nucleotides not matched to a gene: 9. The CDR3 consists of 15 residues.

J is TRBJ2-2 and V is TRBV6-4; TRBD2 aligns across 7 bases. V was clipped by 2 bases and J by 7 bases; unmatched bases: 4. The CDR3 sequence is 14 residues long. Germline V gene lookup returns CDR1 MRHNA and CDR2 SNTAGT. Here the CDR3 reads CASSDEAGVGELFF. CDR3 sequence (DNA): TGTGCCAGCAGTGACGAGGCGGGGGTCGGGGAGCTGTTTTTT.

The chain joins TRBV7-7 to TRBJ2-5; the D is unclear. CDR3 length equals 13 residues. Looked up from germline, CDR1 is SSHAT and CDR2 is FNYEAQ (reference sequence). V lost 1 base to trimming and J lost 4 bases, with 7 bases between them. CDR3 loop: CASSLGLIETQYF. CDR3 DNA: TGTGCCAGCAGCTTAGGACTCATAGAGACCCAGTACTTC.

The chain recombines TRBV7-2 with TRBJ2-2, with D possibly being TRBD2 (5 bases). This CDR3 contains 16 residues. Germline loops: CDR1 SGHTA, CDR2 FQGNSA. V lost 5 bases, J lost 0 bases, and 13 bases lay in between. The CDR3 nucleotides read TGTGCCAGCAGCCCGTCGGGGTCTGCGAACACCGGGGAGCTGTTTTTT. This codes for CASSPSGSANTGELFF.

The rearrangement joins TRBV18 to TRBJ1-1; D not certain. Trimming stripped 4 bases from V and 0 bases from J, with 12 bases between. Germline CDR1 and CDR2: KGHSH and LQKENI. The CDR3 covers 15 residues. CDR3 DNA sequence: TGTGCCAGCTCACTTCTTCGGGGAATGAACACTGAAGCTTTCTTT. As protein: CASSLLRGMNTEAFF.

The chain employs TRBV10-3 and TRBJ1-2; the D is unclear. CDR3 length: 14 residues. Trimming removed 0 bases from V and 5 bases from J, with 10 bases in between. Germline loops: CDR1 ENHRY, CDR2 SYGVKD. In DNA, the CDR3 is TGTGCCATCAGTGAGTCGAACATCCCGTATGGCTACACCTTC. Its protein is CAISESNIPYGYTF.

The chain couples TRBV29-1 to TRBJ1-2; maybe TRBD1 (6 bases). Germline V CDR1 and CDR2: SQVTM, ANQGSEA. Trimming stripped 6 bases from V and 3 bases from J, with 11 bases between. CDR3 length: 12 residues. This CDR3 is CSVAQGDYGYTF. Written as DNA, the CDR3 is TGCAGCGTGGCACAGGGTGACTATGGCTACACCTTC.

CDR3 amino acids: CAISGTELVSGANVLTF. Written as DNA, the CDR3 is TGTGCCATCAGTGGGACAGAACTAGTCTCTGGGGCCAACGTCCTGACTTTC. This chain uses TRBV10-3 with TRBJ2-6, with a tentative D call TRBD1 (6 bases). Trimming removed 4 bases at V and 0 bases at J, with 13 bases between. The CDR3 runs to 17 residues. Germline V gene sequence: CDR1 ENHRY, CDR2 SYGVKD.

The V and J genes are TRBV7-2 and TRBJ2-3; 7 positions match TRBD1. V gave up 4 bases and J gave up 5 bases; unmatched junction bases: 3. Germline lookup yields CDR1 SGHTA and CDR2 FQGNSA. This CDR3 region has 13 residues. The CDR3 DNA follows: TGTGCCAGCAGCTCCAGACAGGGAGATACGCAGTATTTT. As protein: CASSSRQGDTQYF. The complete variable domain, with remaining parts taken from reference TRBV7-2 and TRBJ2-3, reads GAGVSQSPSNKVTEKGKDVELRCDPISGHTALYWYRQSLGQGLEFLIYFQGNSAPDKSGLPSDRFSAERTGGSVSTLTIQRTQQEDSAVYLCASSSRQGDTQYFGPGTRLTVL.

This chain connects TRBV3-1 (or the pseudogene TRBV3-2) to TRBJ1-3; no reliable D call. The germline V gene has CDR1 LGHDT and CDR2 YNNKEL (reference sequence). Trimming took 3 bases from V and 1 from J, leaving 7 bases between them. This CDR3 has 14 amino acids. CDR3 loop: CASSQEVSGNTIYF. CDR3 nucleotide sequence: TGTGCCAGCAGCCAGGAGGTTTCTGGAAACACCATATATTTT.

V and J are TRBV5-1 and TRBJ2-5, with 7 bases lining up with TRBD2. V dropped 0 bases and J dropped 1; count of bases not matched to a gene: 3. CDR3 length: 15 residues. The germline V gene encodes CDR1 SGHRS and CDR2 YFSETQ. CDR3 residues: CASSLVPGGQETQYF. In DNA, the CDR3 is TGCGCCAGCAGCTTGGTTCCGGGGGGCCAAGAGACCCAGTACTTC.

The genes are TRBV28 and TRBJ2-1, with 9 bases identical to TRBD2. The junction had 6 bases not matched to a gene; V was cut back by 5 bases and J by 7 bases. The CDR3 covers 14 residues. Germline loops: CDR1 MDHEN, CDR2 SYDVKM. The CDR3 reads CASSRGGAVNEQFF. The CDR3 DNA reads TGTGCCAGCAGTCGCGGGGGGGCCGTTAATGAGCAGTTCTTC.

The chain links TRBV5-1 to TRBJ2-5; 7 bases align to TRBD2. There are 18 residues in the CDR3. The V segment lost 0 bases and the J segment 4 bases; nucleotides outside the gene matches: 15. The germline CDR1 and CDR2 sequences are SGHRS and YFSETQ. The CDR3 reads CASSLGRTSGEIPETQYF. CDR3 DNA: TGCGCCAGCAGCTTGGGACGAACAAGCGGGGAGATCCCAGAGACCCAGTACTTC.

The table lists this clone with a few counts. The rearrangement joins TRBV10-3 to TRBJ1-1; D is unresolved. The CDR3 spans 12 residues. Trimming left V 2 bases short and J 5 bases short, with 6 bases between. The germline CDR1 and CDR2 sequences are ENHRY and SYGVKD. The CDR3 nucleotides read TGTGCCATCAGTGAGAGAGATACTGAAGCTTTCTTT. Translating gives CAISERDTEAFF.

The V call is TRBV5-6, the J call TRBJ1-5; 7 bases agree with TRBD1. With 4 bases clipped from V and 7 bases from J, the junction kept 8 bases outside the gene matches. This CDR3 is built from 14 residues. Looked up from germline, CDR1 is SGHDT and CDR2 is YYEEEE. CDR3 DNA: TGTGCCAGCAGCGGAGGGACAGAACCCCAGCCCCAGCATTTT. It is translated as CASSGGTEPQPQHF. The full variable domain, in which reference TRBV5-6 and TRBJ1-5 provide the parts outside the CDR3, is DAGVTQSPTHLIKTRGQQVTLRCSPKSGHDTVSWYQQALGQGPQFIFQYYEEEERQRGNFPDRFSGHQFPNYSSELNVNALLLGDSALYLCASSGGTEPQPQHFGDGTRLSIL.

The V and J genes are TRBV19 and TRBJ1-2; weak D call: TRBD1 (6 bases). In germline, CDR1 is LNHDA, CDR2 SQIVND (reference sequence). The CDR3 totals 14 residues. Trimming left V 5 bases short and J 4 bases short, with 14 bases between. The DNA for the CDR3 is TGTGCCAGTAGTGTACAGGGTGTCGCCTATGGCTACACCTTC. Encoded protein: CASSVQGVAYGYTF.

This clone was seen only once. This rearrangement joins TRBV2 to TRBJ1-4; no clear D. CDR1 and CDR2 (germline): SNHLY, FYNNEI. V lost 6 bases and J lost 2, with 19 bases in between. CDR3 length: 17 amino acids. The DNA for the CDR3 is TGTGCCAGCAGCAAAAACGGGGAGAGACGGACTAATGAAAAACTGTTTTTT. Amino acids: CASSKNGERRTNEKLFF.

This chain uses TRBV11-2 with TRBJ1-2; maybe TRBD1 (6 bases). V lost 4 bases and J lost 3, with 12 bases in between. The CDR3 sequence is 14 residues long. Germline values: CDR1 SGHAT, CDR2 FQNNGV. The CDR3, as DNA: TGTGCCAGCAGCTACAGGGATCCGGACTATGGCTACACCTTC. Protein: CASSYRDPDYGYTF.